The 22 T cell receptor beta chains reported below all come from one sample, sequenced in a study of technical replicates of blood from several donors. Sequenced by immunoSEQ multiplex PCR; TCRdb stores in-frame clones only, minus some. Counted here are tens of thousands of clones, approximately 86% occurring once; the ten biggest clones make up more than 4.5%. Sequenced material: PBMCs. These receptors were obtained from a human donor in good health. Some clones in this sample may be carry-over from other donors' samples.

This rearrangement joins TRBV6-5 to TRBJ1-1; TRBD1 matches at 7 bases. The CDR3 runs 14 residues. CDR1 and CDR2 (germline): MNHEY, SVGAGI. V was pared by 7 bases and J by 4 bases, with 9 bases of the junction left unmatched. The CDR3 sequence: CASTVQGSGTEAFF. The DNA for the CDR3 is TGTGCCAGCACCGTACAGGGGAGCGGCACTGAAGCTTTCTTT.

CDR3 DNA sequence: TGCGCCAGCAGCCAAGTTAGGGGGCTAGCGGGAGGTGGTACGCAGTATTTT. Protein product: CASSQVRGLAGGGTQYF. The chain employs TRBV4-3 and TRBJ2-3; 11 nucleotides match TRBD2. Germline CDR1 reads LGHNA; CDR2 reads YSLEER. The CDR3 runs to 17 residues. Trimming took 1 base from V and 8 from J; bases not matched to a gene: 11.

V is TRBV19 and J is TRBJ2-2, with 7 bases lining up with TRBD2. This CDR3 has 16 residues. The V gene's germline CDR1 is LNHDA and CDR2 SQIVND (reference sequence). The trim removed 5 bases at V and 0 bases at J, leaving 6 bases unmatched. This CDR3 reads CASSSSTSPNTGELFF. DNA for the CDR3: TGTGCCAGTAGTTCCTCGACTAGCCCGAACACCGGGGAGCTGTTTTTT.

This chain connects TRBV13 to TRBJ2-1, with D possibly matching TRBD2 (6 bases). Trimming cost V 4 bases and J 0 bases, with 19 bases left between them. Germline CDR1 reads PRHDT; CDR2 reads FYEKMQ (reference sequence). The CDR3 consists of 18 residues. CDR3 nucleotides: TGTGCCAGCAGCTCCCCATTCCAGGGACTTAGCTCCTACAATGAGCAGTTCTTC. This encodes CASSSPFQGLSSYNEQFF.

The rearrangement links TRBV5-1 to TRBJ2-1, with D possibly being TRBD1 (5 bases). V lost 2 bases, J lost 0 bases, and 9 bases lay in between. The CDR3 loop spans 15 amino acids. Germline values: CDR1 SGHRS, CDR2 YFSETQ. The CDR3 bases are TGCGCCAGCAGCTTCGGCAGGGTCTCCTACAATGAGCAGTTCTTC. Translated: CASSFGRVSYNEQFF.

The chain carries TRBV5-1 and TRBJ2-3, with D perhaps TRBD1 (5 bases). From germline, CDR1 is SGHRS and CDR2 YFSETQ. Trimming removed 1 base from V and 0 bases from J, with 9 bases in between. This CDR3 is 15 amino acids long. CDR3 amino acids: CASSLPQGSTDTQYF. The DNA of the CDR3 is TGCGCCAGCAGCTTGCCCCAGGGCAGCACAGATACGCAGTATTTT. The whole variable domain, remainder taken from reference TRBV5-1 and TRBJ2-3, is KAGVTQTPRYLIKTRGQQVTLSCSPISGHRSVSWYQQTPGQGLQFLFEYFSETQRNKGNFPGRFSGRQFSNSRSEMNVSTLELGDSALYLCASSLPQGSTDTQYFGPGTRLTVL.

The rearrangement joins TRBV7-2 to TRBJ1-3, with D uncertain. Germline V gene lookup returns CDR1 SGHTA and CDR2 FQGNSA. The length of the CDR3 is 14 residues. V was trimmed by 3 bases and J by 0 bases, leaving 6 bases between them. CDR3 in DNA: TGTGCCAGCAGCTTCAAGAGCTCTGGAAACACCATATATTTT. Amino acid sequence: CASSFKSSGNTIYF.

The gene calls are TRBV5-1 and TRBJ2-7; D perhaps matches TRBD2 (5 bases). The CDR3 has 13 residues. Germline V lookup: CDR1 SGHRS, CDR2 YFSETQ. With 4 bases removed from V and 2 bases from J, the gap between germline ends came to 10 bases. The CDR3 sequence: CASSPEGAYEQYF. The CDR3 nucleotides read TGCGCCAGCAGCCCCGAGGGAGCCTACGAGCAGTACTTC.

The chain combines TRBV18 with TRBJ1-5, with TRBD1 identical over 8 bases. The J segment lost 6 bases and the V segment lost 6 bases, leaving 7 bases of the junction unmatched. CDR1 is KGHSH and CDR2 is LQKENI in the germline V gene. There are 14 residues in the CDR3. The CDR3 protein is CASSPGQGGQPQHF. DNA for the CDR3: TGTGCCAGCTCTCCTGGACAGGGCGGTCAGCCCCAGCATTTT.

The chain uses TRBV7-2 and TRBJ2-5, with 12 bases aligning to TRBD2. Germline loops: CDR1 SGHTA, CDR2 FQGNSA. The ends lost 5 bases at V and 5 bases at J; junction bases unmatched: 6. CDR3 size: 15 residues. CDR3 nucleotides: TGTGCCAGCAGCATCGGGACTAGCGGGCCGGAGACCCAGTACTTC. Amino acids: CASSIGTSGPETQYF.

The chain is built from TRBV27 and TRBJ2-3, with a weak D call TRBD1 (6 bases). CDR1 and CDR2 from the germline V gene are MNHEY and SMNVEV (reference sequence). This CDR3 comprises 12 residues. Trimming cost V 6 bases and J 6 bases, with 10 bases left between them. DNA for the CDR3: TGTGCCAGCAGCCAGAGGGGGGATACGCAGTATTTT. This sequence encodes CASSQRGDTQYF.

The chain has TRBV5-1 and TRBJ2-1; 10 bases are shared with TRBD2. From germline, CDR1 is SGHRS and CDR2 YFSETQ. This CDR3 comprises 15 residues. V shed 2 bases, J shed 4 bases, and the junction held 3 bases outside the gene matches. This chain's CDR3 is CASSLGTSVYNEQFF. As DNA, the CDR3 is TGCGCCAGCAGCTTAGGGACTAGCGTTTACAATGAGCAGTTCTTC.

The chain recombines TRBV18 with TRBJ1-2; D is ambiguous. Per germline, CDR1 KGHSH and CDR2 LQKENI. Trimming took 2 bases from V and 6 from J, leaving 10 bases between them. This CDR3 is built from 13 residues. CDR3 sequence (DNA): TGTGCCAGCTCACCATTAACGGGAGATGGCTACACCTTC. Encoded protein: CASSPLTGDGYTF. Drawing the rest from reference TRBV18 and TRBJ1-2, the complete variable domain is NAGVMQNPRHLVRRRGQEARLRCSPMKGHSHVYWYRQLPEEGLKFMVYLQKENIIDESGMPKERFSAEFPKEGPSILRIQQVVRGDSAAYFCASSPLTGDGYTFGSGTRLTVV.

The table lists this clone with a count of one. J is TRBJ1-5 and V is TRBV29-1, with 7 bases aligning to TRBD1. J gave up 7 bases and V 7 bases, and 13 bases lay outside the gene matches. Germline V gives CDR1 SQVTM, CDR2 ANQGSEA. This CDR3 is built from 14 residues. The CDR3, as DNA: TGCAGCGCGAATACAGGGGTCCCAGGGCAGCCCCAGCATTTT. Protein product: CSANTGVPGQPQHF. The complete variable domain, with remaining parts taken from reference TRBV29-1 and TRBJ1-5, reads SAVISQKPSRDICQRGTSLTIQCQVDSQVTMMFWYRQQPGQSLTLIATANQGSEATYESGFVIDKFPISRPNLTFSTLTVSNMSPEDSSIYLCSANTGVPGQPQHFGDGTRLSIL.

This chain connects TRBV7-2 to TRBJ1-2, with 7 bases lining up with TRBD1. This CDR3 has 14 residues. The J segment lost 4 bases and the V segment lost 4 bases, leaving 6 bases of the junction unmatched. Per the germline V gene, CDR1 is SGHTA and CDR2 is FQGNSA. CDR3 bases: TGTGCCAGCAGCTGGGACAGAGGACCCTATGGCTACACCTTC. It codes for CASSWDRGPYGYTF.

The sample holds a few counts of this clone. This chain uses TRBV19 with TRBJ1-6; D is perhaps TRBD1 (5 bases). This CDR3 contains 13 residues. Germline assignment: CDR1 LNHDA and CDR2 SQIVND (reference sequence). Between the trimmed V and J ends, which lost 8 bases and 1 base, there was a span of 6 bases. The CDR3 sequence is CASQGSYNSPLHF. CDR3 coding DNA: TGTGCCAGTCAGGGTTCCTATAATTCACCCCTCCACTTT.

This rearrangement joins TRBV5-4 to TRBJ2-5; 9 bases fit TRBD1. V lost 4 bases and J lost 4; bases outside the gene matches: 5. Germline CDR1 is SGHNT and CDR2 is YYREEE (reference sequence). There are 14 residues in the CDR3. CDR3 in amino acids: CASSHGTGIETQYF. The CDR3 nucleotides read TGTGCCAGCAGCCACGGGACAGGGATAGAGACCCAGTACTTC.

V gene TRBV7-2 combines with J gene TRBJ1-5, with 9 bases that match TRBD1. V trimming: 5 bases; J trimming: 9 bases; junction bases outside the gene matches: 5. The CDR3 consists of 13 residues. The V gene's germline CDR1 is SGHTA and CDR2 FQGNSA. Written as DNA, the CDR3 is TGTGCCAGCAGCCGGGACAGGGCCTCGCCCCAGCATTTT. Protein product: CASSRDRASPQHF.

The chain recombines TRBV4-3 with TRBJ2-3; D remains unclear. The germline V gene has CDR1 LGHNA and CDR2 YSLEER. The CDR3 totals 13 residues. The V and J ends lost 0 bases and 9 bases respectively, with 10 bases between them. The CDR3 sequence: CASSQDRSRTQYF. CDR3 nucleotides: TGCGCCAGCAGCCAAGATAGGAGTAGAACGCAGTATTTT.

This chain uses TRBV6-5 with TRBJ2-7; D may be TRBD2 (5 bases). Germline V lookup: CDR1 MNHEY, CDR2 SVGAGI. The V gene lost 0 bases and the J gene lost 2 bases, with 8 bases spanning the gap. The CDR3 is made up of 14 amino acids. Written as DNA, the CDR3 is TGTGCCAGCAGTTACTCGACGGGAACCTACGAGCAGTACTTC. Translation gives CASSYSTGTYEQYF.

V gene TRBV9 combines with J gene TRBJ2-3; 15 bases line up with TRBD2. Germline-derived CDR1 and CDR2 are SGDLS and YYNGEE. This CDR3 is 17 amino acids long. Germline trimming cut 2 bases from V and 6 bases from J; bases unmatched to any gene: 7. CDR3 nucleotides: TGTGCCAGCAGCGTCTCAAGGACTAGCGGGGGGGCGGATACGCAGTATTTT. Amino acids: CASSVSRTSGGADTQYF.

CDR3 DNA: TGTGCCAGCAGCCAAGGACACTCGAACACTGAAGCTTTCTTT. It is translated as CASSQGHSNTEAFF. The chain recombines TRBV14 with TRBJ1-1, with D uncertain. Germline assignment: CDR1 SGHDN and CDR2 FVKESK. This CDR3 region has 14 residues. V was pared by 1 base and J by 1 base, with 7 bases between.